This is a list of T cell receptor beta chains from one sample in a study of blood T cell repertoires in COVID-19. Produced via immunoSEQ multiplex PCR; TCRdb's table is partial and in-frame only. The repertoire holds fewer than 150,000 clones, with approximately 84% as singletons. The sample was PBMCs or T cells enriched from blood (not recorded which). These receptor sequences come from a man between 45 and 60 years old in a cohort exposed to, infected with or recovered from COVID-19 (not recorded which). The CDR3 runs from the conserved cysteine through the conserved F or W. The D gene is left open where the match is weak. The size field is filled for only some rows; it gives once, few, many or a size class.

few,TRBD1,18,TRBJ2-2,TRBV28,CASSLSDEGAWDTGELFF,TGTGCCAGCAGTTTATCGGATGAGGGGGCTTGGGACACCGGGGAGCTGTTTTTT
.,.,14,TRBJ1-5,TRBV6-6,CASAGEGGNQPQHF,TGTGCCAGCGCCGGGGAGGGTGGCAATCAGCCCCAGCATTTT
.,.,12,TRBJ2-1,TRBV11-2,CASSLSGDEQFF,TGTGCCAGCAGCTTGTCAGGGGATGAGCAGTTCTTC
.,.,15,TRBJ2-6,TRBV7-9,CASSYSGAGANVLTF,TGTGCCAGCAGCTATTCAGGCGCTGGGGCCAACGTCCTGACTTTC
few,TRBD1,16,TRBJ2-4,TRBV5-6,CASSPDRGLAKNIQYF,TGTGCCAGCAGCCCTGACAGGGGTCTAGCCAAAAACATTCAGTACTTC
.,TRBD2,15,TRBJ2-5,TRBV7-9,CASSVGTSGFLSQYF,TGTGCCAGCAGCGTAGGGACTAGCGGCTTTCTGTCTCAGTACTTC
.,TRBD1,15,TRBJ1-1,TRBV5-1,CASSRRGQGYTEAFF,TGCGCCAGCAGTAGAAGGGGGCAGGGCTACACTGAAGCTTTCTTT
.,.,13,TRBJ1-4,TRBV10-3,CAISENLGEKLFF,TGTGCCATCAGTGAGAACCTCGGTGAAAAACTGTTTTTT
.,TRBD2,15,TRBJ2-1,TRBV4-1,CASSQVASGYNEQFF,TGCGCCAGCAGCCAAGTGGCTAGCGGTTACAATGAGCAGTTCTTC
few,TRBD1,18,TRBJ1-6,TRBV7-2,CASSLAGQGAYYNSPLHF,TGTGCCAGCAGCTTAGCGGGACAGGGGGCTTACTATAATTCACCCCTCCACTTT
.,.,14,TRBJ1-2,TRBV19,CASSGRQSSYGYTF,TGTGCCAGTAGTGGACGACAGTCCTCCTATGGCTACACCTTC
.,.,13,TRBJ2-7,TRBV5-6,CASSMTVIYEQYF,TGTGCCAGCAGCATGACAGTTATCTACGAGCAGTACTTC
.,.,14,TRBJ1-5,TRBV6-1,CASSEGQGNQPQHF,TGTGCCAGCAGTGAAGGTCAGGGCAATCAGCCCCAGCATTTT
.,.,18,TRBJ2-1,TRBV4-1,CASSQGGLQVRVHNEQFF,TGCGCCAGCAGCCAAGGGGGGCTCCAAGTGAGGGTCCACAATGAGCAGTTCTTC
few,.,11,TRBJ2-2,TRBV4-1,CASSNYGELFF,TGCGCCAGCAGCAACTACGGGGAGCTGTTTTTT
.,TRBD1,15,TRBJ1-1,TRBV5-1,CASSWGQGGGTEAFF,TGCGCCAGCAGCTGGGGACAGGGAGGCGGCACTGAAGCTTTCTTT
.,.,13,TRBJ2-5,TRBV6-5,CASSYPNTETQYF,TGTGCCAGCAGTTACCCCAACACGGAGACCCAGTACTTC
.,TRBD1,17,TRBJ1-1,TRBV19,CASSIAGTAPWNTEAFF,TGTGCCAGTAGTATAGCCGGGACAGCCCCCTGGAACACTGAAGCTTTCTTT
.,.,15,TRBJ2-3,TRBV15,CATSSSYAVTDTQYF,TGTGCCACCAGCTCCTCGTACGCGGTCACAGATACGCAGTATTTT
.,.,15,TRBJ2-3,TRBV3-1/TRBV3-2,CASSPTGLLTDTQYF,TGTGCCAGCAGCCCTACCGGACTTCTCACAGATACGCAGTATTTT
few,.,13,TRBJ1-2,TRBV6-2/TRBV6-3,CASSYSRGDGYTF,TGTGCCAGCAGTTACTCGCGGGGAGACGGCTACACCTTC
.,TRBD1,16,TRBJ1-4,TRBV9,CASSLTGVGSLEKLFF,TGTGCCAGCAGCTTGACAGGGGTGGGGAGTCTTGAAAAACTGTTTTTT
.,TRBD1,16,TRBJ1-1,TRBV6-5,CASSYSGGLMNTEAFF,TGTGCCAGCAGTTACTCAGGGGGCTTGATGAACACTGAAGCTTTCTTT
.,.,12,TRBJ2-1,TRBV5-1,CASSLDSPEQFF,TGCGCCAGCAGCTTGGACTCCCCTGAGCAGTTCTTC
.,.,12,TRBJ2-7,TRBV4-3,CASSQHGQEQYF,TGCGCCAGCAGCCAGCACGGACAGGAGCAGTACTTC
.,.,13,TRBJ1-5,TRBV19,CASMERIYQPQHF,TGTGCCAGTATGGAGCGGATTTATCAGCCCCAGCATTTT
many,.,13,TRBJ2-1,TRBV5-6,CASSFRVRDEQFF,TGTGCCAGCAGCTTTCGGGTGAGAGATGAGCAGTTCTTC
.,TRBD2,15,TRBJ2-7,TRBV4-2,CASSQGASGIYEQYF,TGTGCCAGCAGCCAAGGGGCTAGCGGGATCTACGAGCAGTACTTC
few,TRBD2,12,TRBJ2-1,TRBV7-8,CASTGSGSSKFF,TGTGCCAGCACGGGTAGCGGGAGCTCAAAGTTCTTC
.,.,14,TRBJ1-2,TRBV6-1,CASSDLRGSYGYTF,TGTGCCAGCAGTGACCTCCGGGGGTCCTATGGCTACACCTTC
.,TRBD1,13,TRBJ1-2,TRBV7-9,CASSLGQRPGYTF,TGTGCCAGCAGCCTGGGACAGCGACCGGGCTACACCTTC
.,.,15,TRBJ1-4,TRBV4-1,CASGDRGGDNEKLFF,TGCGCCAGCGGTGACCGGGGGGGGGATAATGAAAAACTGTTTTTT
.,TRBD2,16,TRBJ2-2,TRBV7-8,CASSLGAGGLTGELFF,TGTGCCAGCAGCTTAGGAGCGGGGGGGCTAACCGGGGAGCTGTTTTTT
.,TRBD1,14,TRBJ1-5,TRBV28,CASRETGGGQPQHF,TGTGCCAGCCGGGAGACAGGGGGCGGCCAGCCCCAGCATTTT
.,TRBD1,15,TRBJ1-5,TRBV19,CASSHNSGGNQPQHF,TGTGCCAGTAGCCATAATTCAGGGGGGAATCAGCCCCAGCATTTT
.,.,14,TRBJ2-1,TRBV29-1,CSVGGLAAYNEQFF,TGCAGCGTTGGGGGGTTAGCGGCCTACAATGAGCAGTTCTTC
.,.,14,TRBJ1-1,TRBV5-4,CASSFQTNGGKAFF,TGTGCCAGCAGCTTTCAGACAAATGGAGGCAAGGCTTTCTTT
.,TRBD1,18,TRBJ2-5,TRBV19,CASSMGWTGDTYQETQYF,TGTGCCAGTAGTATGGGATGGACAGGGGATACGTACCAAGAGACCCAGTACTTC
.,TRBD2,14,TRBJ2-5,TRBV3-1/TRBV3-2,CASSRSGGKETQYF,TGTGCCAGCAGCCGCAGCGGGGGTAAAGAGACCCAGTACTTC
.,.,14,TRBJ2-7,TRBV30,CAWKHRGTLSEQYF,TGTGCCTGGAAGCATAGGGGTACCTTGAGCGAGCAGTACTTC
.,.,15,TRBJ2-7,TRBV29-1,CSVLGGTLSSYEQYF,TGCAGCGTCCTAGGGGGAACACTGAGCTCCTACGAGCAGTACTTC
few,TRBD2,16,TRBJ2-7,TRBV28,CASAPRPSGRVYEQYF,TGTGCCAGCGCCCCGCGGCCTAGCGGGAGAGTCTACGAGCAGTACTTC
.,TRBD1,17,TRBJ2-2,TRBV5-1,CASSLASGGAGTGELFF,TGCGCCAGCAGCTTGGCCTCAGGGGGCGCCGGCACCGGGGAGCTGTTTTTT
.,.,10,TRBJ1-1,TRBV24-1,CAPRRTEAFF,TGTGCCCCCCGGAGGACTGAAGCTTTCTTT
.,.,16,TRBJ2-7,TRBV2,CASSVGAEILSYEQYF,TGTGCCAGCAGTGTAGGAGCCGAAATCCTTTCCTACGAGCAGTACTTC
.,TRBD1,14,TRBJ2-2,TRBV19,CASSLGQGTGELFF,TGTGCCAGTAGTCTGGGACAGGGTACTGGGGAGCTGTTTTTT
.,.,12,TRBJ1-2,TRBV12-3/TRBV12-4,CASAMWASGYTF,TGTGCCAGCGCCATGTGGGCTTCGGGCTACACCTTC
.,TRBD2,16,TRBJ2-1,TRBV7-9,CASTPRGGGEYNEQFF,TGTGCCAGCACGCCGAGAGGCGGGGGAGAATACAATGAGCAGTTCTTC
.,TRBD1,14,TRBJ1-5,TRBV10-2,CASSEETGAWPQHF,TGCGCCAGCAGTGAGGAGACAGGGGCTTGGCCCCAGCATTTT
.,.,15,TRBJ1-1,TRBV7-8,CASSLGGRPNTEAFF,TGTGCCAGCAGCTTAGGGGGCAGGCCGAACACTGAAGCTTTCTTT
.,.,13,TRBJ2-1,TRBV13,CASSLGGSAEQFF,TGTGCCAGCAGCTTAGGCGGGTCAGCGGAGCAGTTCTTC